A single T cell receptor beta chain is shown here with its context. Its antigen is not known. The CDR3 has 14 residues. CDR1 and CDR2 (germline): SQVTM, ANQGSEA. With 6 bases clipped from V and 7 bases from J, the junction kept 10 bases outside the gene matches. This sample was included in a study of regulatory T cells in long-lasting Graves disease. Study-level background: Positivity for TSH receptor antibodies plus over 5 years of antithyroid drugs meant persistent Graves' disease.

Study outcomes and limitations: Persistent disease exhibited a predilection for TRBV28, TRBJ1-2 and TRBJ2-5. Compared with new cases, persistent Graves' patients showed reduced TCR diversity.

As to time point: persistent/refractory GD, antithyroid drugs over 5 years with positive TRAb. PBMC-extracted RNA yielded the TCR library. The patients were drawn from one endocrinology department in Xi'an, China. TCR beta libraries were built with iRepertoire HTBI primers and Arm-PCR of CDR3 regions. Each CDR3 protein is one row after TCRdb ran MiXCR on the multiplex PCR reads. Counted here are about 470,000 distinct CDR3 sequences, around 20% occurring once; the ten biggest clones make up under 9%. The material was peripheral blood mononuclear cells (PBMCs), obtained when the disease was refractory, from a patient treated with antithyroid drugs. V and J are TRBV29-1 and TRBJ2-1, with TRBD2 matching over 9 bases. The clonotype comes from a female donor with Graves disease. CDR3 sequence (DNA): TGCAGCGTCGCCGGGACTAGCATCTCGAATGAGCAGTTCTTC. It is translated as CSVAGTSISNEQFF.